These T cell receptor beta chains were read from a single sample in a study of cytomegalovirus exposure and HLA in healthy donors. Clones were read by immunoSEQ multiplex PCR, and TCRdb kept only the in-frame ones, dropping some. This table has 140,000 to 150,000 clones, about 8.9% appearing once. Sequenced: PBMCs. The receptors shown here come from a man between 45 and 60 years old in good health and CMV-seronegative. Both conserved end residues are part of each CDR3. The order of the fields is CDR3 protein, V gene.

CASSYVGDPMNTEAFF | TRBV6-5
CASSAQFYEQYF | TRBV2
CASRVDREAAFF | TRBV6-1
CASSLSSGGQNTQYF | TRBV11-1
CASSPLGGRGTDTQYF | TRBV5-1
CASSSPGDRATYEQYF | TRBV28
CASFSQGGDTEAFF | TRBV18
CATSRTPTSGSSYNEQFF | TRBV15
CASSPRTVNTEAFF | TRBV18
CASSGEGYSGNTIYF | TRBV9
CASSASGQGRGTGELFF | TRBV9
CASSISNGGAYEQYF | TRBV19
CASSSRQGTNYGYTF | TRBV5-1
CASSLMTGSTYEQYF | TRBV7-7
CASSPGGTEAFF | TRBV25-1
CASRLAGGQETQYF | TRBV27
CASSLAADPNTGELFF | TRBV5-1
CASSYNRLTEAFF | TRBV7-8
CASNGGQYQETQYF | TRBV19
CASSQDVDRNSRRQYF | TRBV4-1
CASSPRTRGTSYNEQFF | TRBV4-1
CASSSTDRDFGTGELFF | TRBV7-9
CASSPVTGAGFEQYF | TRBV5-6
CASKTSGNYNEQFF | TRBV21-1
CSVLRDRGPGNTIYF | TRBV29-1
CASSAASGYNEQFF | TRBV2
CASSLATSTDTQYF | TRBV5-1
CAWSGGGPLEQFF | TRBV30
CASSVGGVSQETQYF | TRBV6-1
CASREGVKPQHF | TRBV27
CAWGQGSFNSYEQYF | TRBV30